The clone carrying this TCR beta chain has only a few counts. This specimen belongs to a study of blood T cell repertoires in COVID-19. Trimming left V 4 bases short and J 3 bases short, with 11 bases between. Germline-derived CDR1 and CDR2 are KGHDR and SFDVKD. The CDR3 runs 15 residues. Per the original methods: Reference gene primer amplification yielded estimated nucleated cell counts. TCRdb's copy holds only in-frame clones and misses some; the assay was immunoSEQ multiplex PCR. V and J calls and clone size are copied from that table; D and trimming were computed from the DNA. The sample shows just over 7,500 clones, around 79% of them seen only once.

The rearrangement joins TRBV24-1 to TRBJ1-4, with D unresolved. Sequenced input: peripheral blood. This receptor was obtained from a human donor in a cohort sampled during active COVID-19. The chain's CDR3 is CATSEKRPPNEKLFF. The CDR3 DNA sequence: TGTGCCACCAGTGAAAAGCGACCACCTAATGAAAAACTGTTTTTT.